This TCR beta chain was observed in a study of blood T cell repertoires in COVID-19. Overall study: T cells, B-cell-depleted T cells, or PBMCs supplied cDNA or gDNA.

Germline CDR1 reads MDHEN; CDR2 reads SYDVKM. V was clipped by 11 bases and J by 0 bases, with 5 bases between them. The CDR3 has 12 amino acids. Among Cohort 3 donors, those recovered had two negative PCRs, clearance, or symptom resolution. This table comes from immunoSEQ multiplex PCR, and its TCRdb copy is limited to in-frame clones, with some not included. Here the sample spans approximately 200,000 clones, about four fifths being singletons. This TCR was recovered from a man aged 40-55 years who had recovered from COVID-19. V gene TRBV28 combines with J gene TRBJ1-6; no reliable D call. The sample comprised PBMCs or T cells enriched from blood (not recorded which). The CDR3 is CASGSYNSPLHF. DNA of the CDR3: TGTGCCTCAGGCTCCTATAATTCACCCCTCCACTTT. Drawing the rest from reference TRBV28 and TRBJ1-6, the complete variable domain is DVKVTQSSRYLVKRTGEKVFLECVQDMDHENMFWYRQDPGLGLRLIYFSYDVKMKEKGDIPEGYSVSREKKERFSLILESASTNQTSMYLCASGSYNSPLHFGNGTRLTVT.